The 30 T cell receptor beta chains given below trace back to one sample, sequenced in a study of blood T cell repertoires in COVID-19. Method: immunoSEQ multiplex PCR; TCRdb's copy keeps in-frame clones and lacks some. The table lists more than 110,000 clones, more than 75% of them singletons. Sample: PBMCs or T cells enriched from blood (not recorded which). The receptors originated from a woman aged 50 to 65 who had recovered from COVID-19.

The chain has TRBV9 and TRBJ1-2; perhaps TRBD1 as D (5 bases). Germline V lookup: CDR1 SGDLS, CDR2 YYNGEE. The CDR3 is 16 residues long. V dropped 4 bases and J dropped 8 bases, with 24 bases sitting between them. The CDR3 sequence is CASSLGRGEFGGGYTF. CDR3 DNA sequence: TGTGCCAGCAGCCTGGGGCGGGGGGAATTTGGAGGAGGCTACACCTTC. Looking up the rest from reference TRBV9 and TRBJ1-2 gives the full variable domain: DSGVTQTPKHLITATGQRVTLRCSPRSGDLSVYWYQQSLDQGLQFLIQYYNGEERAKGNILERFSAQQFPDLHSELNLSSLELGDSALYFCASSLGRGEFGGGYTFGSGTRLTVV.

V is TRBV13 and J is TRBJ2-5; 9 bases are a match to TRBD1. The CDR3 is made up of 13 amino acids. Germline V gives CDR1 PRHDT, CDR2 FYEKMQ (reference sequence). After removal of 5 bases from V and 4 bases from J, the junction contained 2 bases not matched to a gene. The CDR3 loop is CASSLTGGETQYF. The DNA for the CDR3 is TGTGCCAGCAGCCTGACAGGGGGAGAGACCCAGTACTTC. The full variable domain, rest sourced from reference TRBV13 and TRBJ2-5, is AAGVIQSPRHLIKEKRETATLKCYPIPRHDTVYWYQQGPGQDPQFLISFYEKMQSDKGSIPDRFSAQQFSDYHSELNMSSLELGDSALYFCASSLTGGETQYFGPGTRLLVL.

DNA for the CDR3: TGTGCCAGCAGTTTAACCCCTTGGGGCCAGGAGCAGTTCTTC. Translating it yields CASSLTPWGQEQFF. This rearrangement joins TRBV27 to TRBJ2-1, with a weak D call TRBD1 (5 bases). Germline values: CDR1 MNHEY, CDR2 SMNVEV (reference sequence). The CDR3 runs to 14 residues. V was trimmed by 2 bases and J by 10 bases, leaving 15 bases between them.

The chain couples TRBV24-1 to TRBJ2-7; D may be TRBD1 (5 bases). The CDR3 covers 14 residues. V was shortened by 4 bases and J by 2 bases, with 11 bases between the two germline ends. Looked up from germline, CDR1 is KGHDR and CDR2 is SFDVKD. In nucleotides, the CDR3 is TGTGCCACCAGTGAAAAGGGGCACACCTACGAGCAGTACTTC. Encoded protein: CATSEKGHTYEQYF.

This clone appeared a single time. This rearrangement joins TRBV5-6 to TRBJ2-5, with 11 bases fitting TRBD1. CDR1 is SGHDT and CDR2 is YYEEEE in the germline V gene. The CDR3 sequence is 14 residues long. Trimming cost V 4 bases and J 1 base; bases outside gene matches: 0. The CDR3 is CASSGTGGQETQYF. CDR3 bases: TGTGCCAGCAGCGGGACAGGGGGCCAAGAGACCCAGTACTTC.

For the CDR3, the DNA is TGTGCCAGCAGCATGGCACCGAACACCGGGGAGCTGTTTTTT. It is translated as CASSMAPNTGELFF. This chain uses TRBV6-5 with TRBJ2-2; D call uncertain. Germline V gives CDR1 MNHEY, CDR2 SVGAGI. Between the trimmed V and J ends, which lost 6 bases and 0 bases, there was a span of 8 bases. This CDR3 has 14 amino acids.

This clone came up a few times. DNA for the CDR3: TGTGCCAGCACCCCGGGTGGAACTAATGAAAAACTGTTTTTT. It specifies CASTPGGTNEKLFF. This sequence joins TRBV28 and TRBJ1-4, with D hard to call. Per the germline V gene, CDR1 is MDHEN and CDR2 is SYDVKM. The CDR3 loop spans 14 amino acids. V was trimmed by 7 bases and J by 1 base, leaving 10 bases between them.

The J gene is TRBJ1-3, the V gene TRBV5-1; D is unclear. The germline CDR1 and CDR2 sequences are SGHRS and YFSETQ. V lost 4 bases and J lost 6, with 17 bases in between. The CDR3 sequence is 15 residues long. The CDR3 sequence is CASSQSGYEVNTIYF. The CDR3 bases are TGCGCCAGCAGCCAGAGCGGGTACGAGGTAAACACCATATATTTT.

V usage is TRBV10-3 and J usage is TRBJ1-1, with TRBD1 as a possible D gene (6 bases). V shed 4 bases and J shed 0 bases, with 9 bases lying between them. CDR1 ENHRY and CDR2 SYGVKD come from the germline V gene. The CDR3 has 14 residues. The CDR3 region is CAISGTAMNTEAFF. Here the CDR3 DNA reads TGTGCCATCAGTGGGACAGCAATGAACACTGAAGCTTTCTTT.

J is TRBJ2-1 and V is TRBV28, with TRBD2 matching over 13 bases. The CDR3 has 15 amino acids. The trim removed 6 bases at V and 5 bases at J, leaving 4 bases unmatched. Germline loops: CDR1 MDHEN, CDR2 SYDVKM. The CDR3 here is CASSTTSGGDNEQFF. CDR3 coding DNA: TGTGCCAGCAGCACCACTAGCGGGGGGGACAATGAGCAGTTCTTC.

This clone came up once. This chain links TRBV7-9 with TRBJ2-4; the D gene is possibly TRBD2 (6 bases). The ends were cut back, 6 bases at V and 8 bases at J, with 14 bases in the middle. The CDR3 length is 13 residues. CDR1 is SEHNR and CDR2 is FQNEAQ in the germline V gene (reference sequence). DNA of the CDR3: TGTGCCAGCAGTTTTACAGGCGGGGACATTCAGTACTTC. Translating it yields CASSFTGGDIQYF.

This clone has only a few counts. The gene calls are TRBV19 and TRBJ1-5; 7 nucleotides match TRBD1. The trim removed 8 bases at V and 5 bases at J, leaving 12 bases unmatched. This CDR3 is built from 15 residues. Germline-derived CDR1 and CDR2 are LNHDA and SQIVND (reference sequence). The CDR3 coding sequence is TGTGCCAGTTCCCGAGGGGGCAGTGGGGATCAGCCCCAGCATTTT. Its translation is CASSRGGSGDQPQHF.

J is TRBJ2-2 and V is TRBV5-1; TRBD2 agrees at 9 bases. V trimming: 4 bases; J trimming: 3 bases; junction bases outside the gene matches: 7. The CDR3 extends over 16 amino acids. From germline, CDR1 is SGHRS and CDR2 YFSETQ. The CDR3: CASSPAGGRDTGELFF. For the CDR3, the DNA is TGCGCCAGCAGCCCTGCGGGGGGGCGTGACACCGGGGAGCTGTTTTTT.

The genes are TRBV5-1 and TRBJ2-5; a possible D gene is TRBD2 (6 bases). The germline V gene encodes CDR1 SGHRS and CDR2 YFSETQ. The ends were cut back, 0 bases at V and 5 bases at J, with 17 bases in the middle. The CDR3 covers 16 residues. The CDR3 loop reads CASSLDYSPGRETQYF. The DNA of the CDR3 is TGCGCCAGCAGCTTGGACTACTCACCGGGGAGGGAGACCCAGTACTTC.

The J gene is TRBJ1-5, the V gene TRBV6-5; 7 bases fit TRBD1. The V and J ends lost 6 bases and 3 bases, in that order; junction bases with no gene match: 5. This CDR3 region has 14 residues. Germline assignment: CDR1 MNHEY and CDR2 SVGAGI. CDR3 sequence reads: CASSLGQINQPQHF. The CDR3 region has the DNA TGTGCCAGCAGCCTGGGACAGATCAATCAGCCCCAGCATTTT.

The chain recombines TRBV7-6 with TRBJ1-5; D is perhaps TRBD1 (5 bases). The CDR3 covers 15 residues. Germline CDR1 SGHVS, CDR2 FNYEAQ. The V gene lost 3 bases and the J gene lost 3 bases, with 12 bases spanning the gap. CDR3: CASSLGAGLNQPQHF. CDR3 DNA: TGTGCCAGCAGCTTGGGTGCGGGGCTCAATCAGCCCCAGCATTTT.

V is TRBV7-2 and J is TRBJ2-6, with no clear D. This CDR3 is built from 13 residues. V was clipped by 8 bases and J by 4 bases, with 9 bases between them. From germline, CDR1 is SGHTA and CDR2 FQGNSA. The CDR3 loop reads CASSRRGANVLTF. As DNA, the CDR3 is TGTGCCAGCTCAAGGCGGGGGGCCAACGTCCTGACTTTC.

The chain recombines TRBV2 with TRBJ1-2; D call uncertain. The V end lost 7 bases, the J end lost 4 bases, and 19 bases lay between the germline ends. The CDR3 length is 15 residues. In germline, CDR1 is SNHLY, CDR2 FYNNEI. CDR3 in amino acids: CASIEAQLVVYGYTF. The CDR3 DNA sequence: TGTGCCAGCATTGAGGCACAGTTGGTAGTCTATGGCTACACCTTC.

Written as DNA, the CDR3 is TGTGCCAGCAGTTCCGACAGGGGGCTCACCTACAATGAGCAGTTCTTC. It specifies CASSSDRGLTYNEQFF. The chain joins TRBV28 to TRBJ2-1, with 10 positions matching TRBD1. The CDR3 totals 16 residues. Germline CDR1 reads MDHEN; CDR2 reads SYDVKM. V shed 4 bases and J 2 bases; nucleotides not matched to a gene: 5.

This chain connects TRBV9 to TRBJ1-1, with D perhaps TRBD1 (6 bases). Looked up from germline, CDR1 is SGDLS and CDR2 is YYNGEE. CDR3 size: 11 residues. The ends were cut back, 4 bases at V and 5 bases at J, with 6 bases in the middle. The CDR3: CASSRGTEAFF. For the CDR3, the DNA is TGTGCCAGCAGCAGGGGGACTGAAGCTTTCTTT. Full variable domain (remainder filled in from reference TRBV9 and TRBJ1-1): DSGVTQTPKHLITATGQRVTLRCSPRSGDLSVYWYQQSLDQGLQFLIQYYNGEERAKGNILERFSAQQFPDLHSELNLSSLELGDSALYFCASSRGTEAFFGQGTRLTVV.

J is TRBJ1-1 and V is TRBV3-1 (or the pseudogene TRBV3-2), with 8 bases fitting TRBD1. CDR1 and CDR2 from the germline V gene are LGHDT and YNNKEL (reference sequence). J gave up 5 bases and V 4 bases, and 12 bases lay outside the gene matches. The CDR3 length is 16 residues. As DNA, the CDR3 is TGTGCCAGCAGCCCTTGGACAGGGAGTGGGAAGACTGAAGCTTTCTTT. As protein: CASSPWTGSGKTEAFF.

The chain has TRBV10-3 and TRBJ2-1; tentative D call: TRBD1 (6 bases). CDR1 is ENHRY and CDR2 is SYGVKD in the germline V gene. Trimming shortened V by 6 bases and J by 3 bases, and 15 bases separated the two germline ends. The CDR3 contains 15 residues. CDR3: CAISLTGQLYNEQFF. In nucleotides, the CDR3 is TGTGCCATCAGCCTTACCGGACAGCTCTACAATGAGCAGTTCTTC.

This clone occurred a few times. CDR3 sequence (DNA): TGTGCCAGCAGTCGGTCACCTAATGAAAAACTGTTTTTT. Translated: CASSRSPNEKLFF. The V call is TRBV7-2, the J call TRBJ1-4; no firm D call. The CDR3 consists of 13 residues. The V end was cut by 6 bases, the J end by 3 bases, with 8 bases between. Per germline, CDR1 SGHTA and CDR2 FQGNSA.

The rearrangement links TRBV10-3 to TRBJ1-1; 7 bases match TRBD1. Germline-derived CDR1 and CDR2 are ENHRY and SYGVKD. The CDR3 extends over 17 amino acids. With 0 bases clipped from V and 2 bases from J, the junction kept 9 bases outside the gene matches. CDR3 protein: CAISESTGAGENTEAFF. CDR3 sequence (DNA): TGTGCCATCAGTGAGTCCACAGGGGCAGGTGAAAACACTGAAGCTTTCTTT.

The chain joins TRBV5-1 to TRBJ1-1; D is perhaps TRBD1 (6 bases). CDR3 length: 13 amino acids. V dropped 4 bases and J dropped 7 bases, with 14 bases sitting between them. CDR1 SGHRS and CDR2 YFSETQ come from the germline V gene. The CDR3 region has the DNA TGCGCCAGCAGCCCACGGGGGGCCAGTGAAGCTTTCTTT. It specifies CASSPRGASEAFF. The variable domain in full, completed from reference TRBV5-1 and TRBJ1-1, reads KAGVTQTPRYLIKTRGQQVTLSCSPISGHRSVSWYQQTPGQGLQFLFEYFSETQRNKGNFPGRFSGRQFSNSRSEMNVSTLELGDSALYLCASSPRGASEAFFGQGTRLTVV.

The V call is TRBV5-1, the J call TRBJ1-1, with TRBD1 as a possible D gene (5 bases). CDR1 is SGHRS, CDR2 YFSETQ, per germline. V lost 2 bases and J 1 base, leaving 15 bases between the germline ends. The CDR3 extends over 16 amino acids. CDR3 residues: CASSFPRGGTNTEAFF. The CDR3 DNA sequence: TGCGCCAGCAGCTTCCCCCGGGGAGGGACGAACACTGAAGCTTTCTTT.

This chain connects TRBV18 to TRBJ2-5; D is possibly TRBD1 (6 bases). The CDR3 is 15 amino acids. V lost 4 bases and J lost 5, with 17 bases in between. Looked up from germline, CDR1 is KGHSH and CDR2 is LQKENI. The CDR3 DNA is TGTGCCAGCTCACACCCCCACGACAGGAGGGAGACCCAGTACTTC. This gives the protein CASSHPHDRRETQYF.

This clone was seen once. The chain couples TRBV18 to TRBJ2-5; 8 nucleotides align to TRBD1. V lost 8 bases to trimming and J lost 5 bases; unmatched junction nucleotides: 7. Germline V CDR1 and CDR2: KGHSH, LQKENI. The CDR3 covers 13 residues. The CDR3 sequence is CASRSDRGETQYF. DNA of the CDR3: TGTGCCAGCCGATCCGACAGGGGTGAGACCCAGTACTTC.

The table lists this clone with a count of one. The chain carries TRBV12-3 or TRBV12-4 and TRBJ1-4; 7 positions match TRBD1. V lost 5 bases and J lost 11; bases outside the gene matches: 8. The CDR3 has 13 amino acids. The DNA for the CDR3 is TGTGCCAGCAGTGGGGACAGTAGGGTGAAACTGTTTTTT. Its translation is CASSGDSRVKLFF.

This clone showed up just a few times. This chain joins TRBV7-9 and TRBJ2-5; 9 nucleotides match TRBD1. V dropped 0 bases and J dropped 5; count of bases not matched to a gene: 7. Germline V gene sequence: CDR1 SEHNR, CDR2 FQNEAQ (reference sequence). The CDR3 loop spans 16 amino acids. The CDR3 here is CASSLAGQGGFETQYF. For the CDR3, the DNA is TGTGCCAGCAGCTTAGCGGGACAGGGAGGGTTTGAGACCCAGTACTTC. The entire variable domain, with the rest obtained from reference TRBV7-9 and TRBJ2-5, is as follows: DTGVSQNPRHKITKRGQNVTFRCDPISEHNRLYWYRQTLGQGPEFLTYFQNEAQLEKSRLLSDRFSAERPKGSFSTLEIQRTEQGDSAMYLCASSLAGQGGFETQYFGPGTRLLVL.